Below are 25 T cell receptor beta chains sequenced from a single sample in a study of blood T cell repertoires in COVID-19. The protocol was immunoSEQ multiplex PCR, while the TCRdb copy is restricted to in-frame clones and leaves out a portion. The sample lists around 300,000 clones, around 89% seen once, with around 3% in the top ten. Sequencing input: PBMCs or T cells enriched from blood (not recorded which). The source is a woman aged 45-60 years who had recovered from COVID-19.

Notes on this clone: The sample contains more than one DNA sequence encoding this CDR3. The chain couples TRBV9 to TRBJ2-2; weak D call: TRBD2 (5 bases). The CDR3 runs to 16 residues. Deletions cut 1 base from V and 4 bases from J, with 14 bases between. Germline CDR1 is SGDLS and CDR2 is YYNGEE. In nucleotides, the CDR3 is TGTGCCAGCAGCGTAAGTGTCGGGGAAGGCACCGGGGAGCTGTTTTTT. Residues: CASSVSVGEGTGELFF. Complete variable domain (other parts from reference TRBV9 and TRBJ2-2): DSGVTQTPKHLITATGQRVTLRCSPRSGDLSVYWYQQSLDQGLQFLIQYYNGEERAKGNILERFSAQQFPDLHSELNLSSLELGDSALYFCASSVSVGEGTGELFFGEGSRLTVL.

The chain has TRBV12-3 or TRBV12-4 and TRBJ1-2; D remains unclear. This CDR3 spans 13 amino acids. Trimming shortened V by 2 bases and J by 8 bases, and 12 bases separated the two germline ends. The CDR3 DNA is TGTGCCAGCAGTTTAATCCAGTCGAAGGGCTACACCTTC. Translation gives CASSLIQSKGYTF.

The gene calls are TRBV30 and TRBJ1-2; D may be TRBD1 (5 bases). The CDR3 runs 14 residues. Trimming left V 3 bases short and J 2 bases short, with 13 bases between. The germline gives CDR1 GTSNPN, CDR2 SVGIG (reference sequence). This chain's CDR3 is CAWSLGGVNYGYTF. CDR3 DNA sequence: TGTGCCTGGAGCCTAGGAGGGGTGAACTATGGCTACACCTTC.

This clone was observed a few times. The rearrangement joins TRBV27 to TRBJ2-1, with TRBD2 identical over 16 bases. V gave up 6 bases and J gave up 9 bases; unmatched junction bases: 2. This CDR3 is built from 14 residues. In germline, CDR1 is MNHEY, CDR2 SMNVEV (reference sequence). CDR3 region: CASRGLAGGFEQFF. As DNA, the CDR3 is TGTGCCAGCAGGGGACTAGCGGGAGGGTTTGAGCAGTTCTTC.

The chain is built from TRBV7-2 and TRBJ1-4; 9 nucleotides match TRBD1. The V and J ends lost 5 bases and 7 bases, in that order; junction bases with no gene match: 8. This CDR3 contains 15 residues. CDR1 and CDR2 from the germline V gene are SGHTA and FQGNSA. The CDR3 here is CASSPQTGGGEKLFF. The CDR3 coding sequence is TGTGCCAGCAGCCCACAGACAGGGGGGGGTGAAAAACTGTTTTTT. Full variable domain (rest looked up from reference TRBV7-2 and TRBJ1-4): GAGVSQSPSNKVTEKGKDVELRCDPISGHTALYWYRQSLGQGLEFLIYFQGNSAPDKSGLPSDRFSAERTGGSVSTLTIQRTQQEDSAVYLCASSPQTGGGEKLFFGSGTQLSVL.

This chain joins TRBV27 and TRBJ2-5; maybe TRBD1 (6 bases). Germline V gives CDR1 MNHEY, CDR2 SMNVEV (reference sequence). The CDR3 contains 13 residues. V lost 6 bases to trimming and J lost 4 bases, with 12 bases between them. The CDR3: CASRSTGRETQYF. The CDR3 DNA follows: TGTGCCAGCAGGAGTACAGGGCGAGAGACCCAGTACTTC.

This clone has a handful of counts. The chain combines TRBV5-1 with TRBJ1-1, with D possibly matching TRBD1 (5 bases). CDR1 is SGHRS and CDR2 is YFSETQ in the germline V gene. V shed 5 bases and J shed 6 bases, with 20 bases lying between them. This CDR3 has 15 amino acids. CDR3 in DNA: TGCGCCAGCAGACGAATTGGCGGGGCCGAGGCTGAAGCTTTCTTT. Protein product: CASRRIGGAEAEAFF. The full variable domain, its missing parts supplied by reference TRBV5-1 and TRBJ1-1, is KAGVTQTPRYLIKTRGQQVTLSCSPISGHRSVSWYQQTPGQGLQFLFEYFSETQRNKGNFPGRFSGRQFSNSRSEMNVSTLELGDSALYLCASRRIGGAEAEAFFGQGTRLTVV.

The chain employs TRBV11-2 and TRBJ1-5; 9 nucleotides match TRBD1. The CDR3 length is 15 residues. Germline CDR1 SGHAT, CDR2 FQNNGV. V shed 4 bases and J 6 bases; nucleotides not matched to a gene: 7. CDR3 residues: CASSSDRGRGQPQHF. CDR3 DNA: TGTGCCAGCAGCTCGGACAGGGGAAGGGGTCAGCCCCAGCATTTT.

V usage is TRBV10-1 and J usage is TRBJ2-1; D is perhaps TRBD2 (6 bases). Germline CDR1 reads WNHNN; CDR2 reads SYGVQD (reference sequence). The CDR3 length is 16 residues. With 5 bases removed from V and 0 bases from J, the gap between germline ends came to 14 bases. CDR3 sequence reads: CASSRAGLPSYNEQFF. The CDR3 region has the DNA TGCGCCAGCAGTCGAGCGGGCCTTCCCTCCTACAATGAGCAGTTCTTC.

The gene calls are TRBV15 and TRBJ2-1; no reliable D call. V lost 3 bases to trimming and J lost 5 bases, with 8 bases between them. Germline V gives CDR1 LNHNV, CDR2 YYDKDF (reference sequence). The CDR3 consists of 13 residues. The CDR3 DNA sequence: TGTGCCACCAGCAGGGGCCGAAACAATGAGCAGTTCTTC. Residues: CATSRGRNNEQFF.

The chain carries TRBV18 and TRBJ2-1, with 8 positions matching TRBD2. Trimming took 5 bases from V and 5 from J; bases not matched to a gene: 14. Germline lookup yields CDR1 KGHSH and CDR2 LQKENI. The CDR3 sequence is 17 residues long. The DNA for the CDR3 is TGTGCCAGCTCATCCCAAGCCCCAACTAGCGGTAACAATGAGCAGTTCTTC. Amino acid sequence: CASSSQAPTSGNNEQFF. The full variable domain, completed using reference TRBV18 and TRBJ2-1, is NAGVMQNPRHLVRRRGQEARLRCSPMKGHSHVYWYRQLPEEGLKFMVYLQKENIIDESGMPKERFSAEFPKEGPSILRIQQVVRGDSAAYFCASSSQAPTSGNNEQFFGPGTRLTVL.

The rearrangement links TRBV12-3 or TRBV12-4 to TRBJ1-2; tentatively, D is TRBD1 (6 bases). V was clipped by 10 bases and J by 2 bases, with 14 bases between them. This CDR3 has 13 residues. CDR3 sequence: CATRDNLNYGYTF. CDR3 DNA: TGTGCCACCCGGGACAACTTAAACTATGGCTACACCTTC.

The CDR3 loop reads CASSPRDRVSPLHF. The CDR3 DNA sequence: TGTGCCAGCAGCCCCCGGGACAGGGTTTCACCCCTCCACTTT. The chain uses TRBV5-4 and TRBJ1-6, with 9 bases identical to TRBD1. This CDR3 is built from 14 residues. The junction had 5 bases not matched to a gene; V was cut back by 4 bases and J by 9 bases. Germline-derived CDR1 and CDR2 are SGHNT and YYREEE (reference sequence).

V usage is TRBV30 and J usage is TRBJ1-3; the D is unclear. V lost 4 bases and J 7 bases, leaving 17 bases between the germline ends. Germline CDR1 GTSNPN, CDR2 SVGIG (reference sequence). The CDR3 has 14 residues. Here the CDR3 DNA reads TGTGCCTGGACCAAGGGATCGGCGGGGAACACCATATATTTT. As protein: CAWTKGSAGNTIYF.

A remark on this clone: Other DNA sequences of this sample code for an identical CDR3. This rearrangement joins TRBV7-2 to TRBJ2-5; D uncertain. Trimming pared 1 base from V and 3 bases from J, leaving 6 bases between. Germline V lookup: CDR1 SGHTA, CDR2 FQGNSA. The CDR3 is 13 residues long. The chain's CDR3 is CASSLDRKETQYF. CDR3 in DNA: TGTGCCAGCAGCTTAGACAGAAAAGAGACCCAGTACTTC.

This sequence joins TRBV27 and TRBJ2-5, with a weak D call TRBD2 (5 bases). V was trimmed by 1 base and J by 1 base, leaving 13 bases between them. The CDR3 consists of 16 residues. Germline CDR1 MNHEY, CDR2 SMNVEV (reference sequence). Here the CDR3 DNA reads TGTGCCAGCAGTTTATTGGGGAGCGGAACCCAAGAGACCCAGTACTTC. Amino acids: CASSLLGSGTQETQYF.

V gene TRBV28 combines with J gene TRBJ2-7; TRBD2 aligns across 11 bases. The CDR3 runs to 15 residues. Germline CDR1 and CDR2: MDHEN and SYDVKM. After removal of 6 bases from V and 2 bases from J, the junction contained 6 bases not matched to a gene. The CDR3 reads CASRVGLAVTYEQYF. In DNA form, the CDR3 reads TGTGCCAGCAGGGTGGGACTAGCGGTTACCTACGAGCAGTACTTC. Together with reference TRBV28 and TRBJ2-7, the CDR3 gives the full variable domain: DVKVTQSSRYLVKRTGEKVFLECVQDMDHENMFWYRQDPGLGLRLIYFSYDVKMKEKGDIPEGYSVSREKKERFSLILESASTNQTSMYLCASRVGLAVTYEQYFGPGTRLTVT.

The table lists this clone with a count of one. The V gene is TRBV7-3, the J gene TRBJ2-6; D unclear. V was trimmed by 2 bases and J by 0 bases, leaving 14 bases between them. The CDR3 spans 18 residues. CDR1 and CDR2 (germline): SGHTA, FQGTGA. Here the CDR3 reads CASSLLGRLSSGANVLTF. The CDR3 region has the DNA TGTGCCAGCAGCTTACTTGGCAGGCTCAGCTCTGGGGCCAACGTCCTGACTTTC.

The chain employs TRBV2 and TRBJ1-2, with D possibly TRBD1 on 6 matching bases. Germline CDR1 reads SNHLY; CDR2 reads FYNNEI. The V gene lost 5 bases and the J gene lost 3 bases, with 10 bases spanning the gap. CDR3 length equals 13 residues. The CDR3 spells CASSTGRDYGYTF. The DNA of the CDR3 is TGTGCCAGCAGTACAGGGCGAGACTATGGCTACACCTTC.

The rearrangement links TRBV3-1 (or the pseudogene TRBV3-2) to TRBJ1-2, with D perhaps matching TRBD1 (5 bases). The V end lost 5 bases, the J end lost 2 bases, and 12 bases lay between the germline ends. The CDR3 spans 14 residues. Germline V gene sequence: CDR1 LGHDT, CDR2 YNNKEL (reference sequence). The CDR3 DNA reads TGTGCCAGCAGCTCCGGGCAGGGCAACTATGGCTACACCTTC. Translation: CASSSGQGNYGYTF.

This clone appeared once. The chain uses TRBV30 and TRBJ1-3; D ambiguous. Trimming stripped 5 bases from V and 3 bases from J, with 14 bases between. The CDR3 is 14 amino acids. Germline-derived CDR1 and CDR2 are GTSNPN and SVGIG (reference sequence). The chain's CDR3 is CAWGNGVFGNTIYF. CDR3 sequence (DNA): TGTGCCTGGGGGAACGGGGTTTTTGGAAACACCATATATTTT.

V and J are TRBV28 and TRBJ1-1, with a possible D match to TRBD1 (5 bases). The CDR3 covers 12 residues. Trimming cost V 4 bases and J 8 bases, with 11 bases left between them. From germline, CDR1 is MDHEN and CDR2 SYDVKM. CDR3 sequence reads: CASSYQGEEAFF. The DNA of the CDR3 is TGTGCCAGCAGTTACCAGGGTGAGGAAGCTTTCTTT. Variable domain in full (rest from reference TRBV28 and TRBJ1-1): DVKVTQSSRYLVKRTGEKVFLECVQDMDHENMFWYRQDPGLGLRLIYFSYDVKMKEKGDIPEGYSVSREKKERFSLILESASTNQTSMYLCASSYQGEEAFFGQGTRLTVV.

The chain couples TRBV9 to TRBJ2-5, with TRBD2 identical over 8 bases. The CDR3 consists of 14 residues. Trimming cost V 3 bases and J 5 bases; bases outside gene matches: 6. CDR1 and CDR2 (germline): SGDLS, YYNGEE. This CDR3 is CASSAAGAFETQYF. The CDR3 DNA reads as TGTGCCAGCAGCGCAGCGGGAGCATTTGAGACCCAGTACTTC. The variable domain in full, completed from reference TRBV9 and TRBJ2-5, reads DSGVTQTPKHLITATGQRVTLRCSPRSGDLSVYWYQQSLDQGLQFLIQYYNGEERAKGNILERFSAQQFPDLHSELNLSSLELGDSALYFCASSAAGAFETQYFGPGTRLLVL.

This sequence joins TRBV10-3 and TRBJ2-7; D is possibly TRBD2 (6 bases). Trimming stripped 6 bases from V and 3 bases from J, with 15 bases between. This CDR3 region has 14 residues. CDR1 is ENHRY and CDR2 is SYGVKD in the germline V gene. This chain's CDR3 is CAIRPGGEHYEQYF. The CDR3 DNA sequence: TGTGCCATCAGACCCGGGGGTGAACACTACGAGCAGTACTTC.

The rearrangement links TRBV7-3 to TRBJ1-4; 8 positions match TRBD1. The CDR3 runs 24 residues. Germline lookup yields CDR1 SGHTA and CDR2 FQGTGA. The V segment lost 1 base and the J segment 3 bases; nucleotides outside the gene matches: 28. This CDR3 is CASSLIIGNDSGRGRIGANEKLFF. For the CDR3, the DNA is TGTGCCAGCAGCTTAATTATCGGTAATGATAGCGGCAGGGGGCGAATTGGGGCTAATGAAAAACTGTTTTTT.